Below, 28 T cell receptor beta chains from the same sample are listed, as sequenced in a study of tumor-infiltrating lymphocytes in primary liver carcinoma. RNA and DNA were co-extracted from roughly 20-30 mg of unsorted bulk tissue. The input was approximately 500 ng total RNA; TCR beta cDNA was made from it with a constant-region primer. Three nested multiplex PCR rounds, a slightly modified ARM-PCR, produced the libraries for TCR beta. A C-beta reverse primer and TRBV1-TRBV30 forward primers served in each of the first two PCR rounds, at around 10 cycles apiece. MiXCR was run by TCRdb on the multiplex PCR reads, yielding one entry per CDR3 protein. Here the sample spans 95,000 to 150,000 distinct CDR3 sequences, around 70% being singletons. Sequencing was carried out using tumor-adjacent normal liver tissue. All receptors derive from a woman in her sixties with primary liver carcinoma and hepatitis B virus infection.

The sample holds a few counts of this clonotype. The CDR3 region has the DNA TGTGCCAGCAGTTCAAACTACAGGGGGTCCGGGGGGCAGTACTTC. Encoded protein: CASSSNYRGSGGQYF. This chain uses TRBV28 with TRBJ2-7; TRBD1 matches at 8 bases. Germline loops: CDR1 MDHEN, CDR2 SYDVKM. This CDR3 has 15 residues. J gave up 9 bases and V 4 bases, and 14 bases lay outside the gene matches.

The V and J genes are TRBV4-2 and TRBJ1-5; D perhaps matches TRBD1 (5 bases). Trimming took off 6 bases at V and 3 bases at J, with 12 bases between the two ends. CDR3 length: 14 amino acids. Germline V gene lookup returns CDR1 LGHNA and CDR2 YNFKEQ. The CDR3 nucleotides read TGTGCCAGCAGGCCCCGGGACCTCAATCAGCCCCAGCATTTT. This translates into CASRPRDLNQPQHF.

This clonotype was seen a handful of times. A read error may explain this, as a much larger clone is one base away. V and J are TRBV13 and TRBJ2-7; TRBD1 matches 9 bases. Germline CDR1 reads PRHDT; CDR2 reads FYEKMQ (reference sequence). CDR3 size: 15 residues. The CDR3 loop reads CVSSSGQGGSYEQYF. In DNA form, the CDR3 reads TGTGTCAGCAGCTCGGGACAGGGCGGCTCCTACGAGCAGTACTTC. The complete variable domain, with remaining parts taken from reference TRBV13 and TRBJ2-7, reads AAGVIQSPRHLIKEKRETATLKCYPIPRHDTVYWYQQGPGQDPQFLISFYEKMQSDKGSIPDRFSAQQFSDYHSELNMSSLELGDSALYFCVSSSGQGGSYEQYFGPGTRLTVT.

This chain uses TRBV5-1 with TRBJ2-2; 10 bases are shared with TRBD2. This CDR3 contains 16 residues. The V gene's germline CDR1 is SGHRS and CDR2 YFSETQ. V dropped 4 bases and J dropped 7; count of bases not matched to a gene: 10. DNA for the CDR3: TGCGCCAGCAGCCACATAGCGGGAGGACAGAACGGGGAGCTGTTTTTT. Amino acids: CASSHIAGGQNGELFF.

About this clonotype itself: The junction shows a germline mismatch at one end, possibly a read error. The chain combines TRBV12-3 or TRBV12-4 with TRBJ2-2; TRBD2 is a possible D gene (6 bases). The CDR3 is 13 amino acids. CDR3 coding DNA: TGTGCCACCTGGCTAGCGATCACCGGGGAGATGTTCTTT. As protein: CATWLAITGEMFF.

This clonotype was observed many times. In nucleotides, the CDR3 is TGTGCCAGCAGCCACCGGACCGAAACCTACGAGCAGTACTTC. It encodes CASSHRTETYEQYF. This chain connects TRBV7-8 to TRBJ2-7; D uncertain. The V gene lost 5 bases and the J gene lost 2 bases, with 13 bases spanning the gap. Germline-derived CDR1 and CDR2 are SGHVS and FQNEAQ. There are 14 residues in the CDR3. Looking up the rest from reference TRBV7-8 and TRBJ2-7 gives the full variable domain: GAGVSQSPRYKVAKRGQDVALRCDPISGHVSLFWYQQALGQGPEFLTYFQNEAQLDKSGLPSDRFFAERPEGSVSTLKIQRTQQEDSAVYLCASSHRTETYEQYFGPGTRLTVT.

This clonotype was detected only once. The CDR3 bases are TGTGCCAGCAGCTTAAAGATCGGTAGCACAGATATGAAGTATTTT. Amino acids: CASSLKIGSTDMKYF. The gene calls are TRBV7-9 and TRBJ2-3; D not certain. CDR3 length: 15 amino acids. Trimming left V 2 bases short and J 13 bases short, with 22 bases between. Germline V gives CDR1 SEHNR, CDR2 FQNEAQ (reference sequence). Full variable domain (missing parts from reference TRBV7-9 and TRBJ2-3): DTGVSQNPRHKITKRGQNVTFRCDPISEHNRLYWYRQTLGQGPEFLTYFQNEAQLEKSRLLSDRFSAERPKGSFSTLEIQRTEQGDSAMYLCASSLKIGSTDMKYFGPGTRLTVL.

This clonotype was counted only a few times. A read error may account for a junction end that differs from germline. The chain recombines TRBV24-1 with TRBJ2-5, with 9 bases identical to TRBD2. CDR1 is KGHDR and CDR2 is SFDVKD in the germline V gene. This CDR3 is 17 amino acids long. CDR3 in DNA: TGTACCACCAGTGATTTTTCAGCTAGCGGGATTTCGGAGACCCAGTACTTC. Translated: CTTSDFSASGISETQYF.

The CDR3 sequence: CASSRWGLQETQYF. The CDR3 nucleotides read TGTGCCAGCAGTAGGTGGGGGCTGCAAGAGACCCAGTACTTC. This sequence joins TRBV11-2 and TRBJ2-5, with D tentatively TRBD1 (6 bases). In germline, CDR1 is SGHAT, CDR2 FQNNGV. The CDR3 contains 14 residues. V was cut by 6 bases and J by 2 bases, with 13 bases left in between.

V usage is TRBV12-3 or TRBV12-4 and J usage is TRBJ1-4; possible D gene TRBD1, 6 bases. Deletions cut 4 bases from V and 14 bases from J, with 23 bases between. CDR3 length: 15 amino acids. The CDR3 here is CASSSSGTRGLKLFF. CDR3 sequence (DNA): TGTGCCAGCAGTTCGTCCGGGACAAGGGGCCTAAAGCTGTTTTTT.

The chain uses TRBV5-5 and TRBJ2-1; 7 positions agree with TRBD2. The DNA matches TRBJ2-7 better at its end, which makes the J call doubtful. The V gene's germline CDR1 is SGHKS and CDR2 YYEKEE (reference sequence). The CDR3 has 15 residues. Here the CDR3 reads CASSLTSGTHNEQYF. As DNA, the CDR3 is TGTGCCAGCAGCCTGACCAGCGGGACCCACAATGAGCAGTACTTC.

This clonotype was picked up many times. The V call is TRBV28, the J call TRBJ1-2; D is perhaps TRBD1 (5 bases). The CDR3 length is 14 residues. The V and J ends lost 0 bases and 0 bases respectively, with 5 bases between them. Germline V gives CDR1 MDHEN, CDR2 SYDVKM. The CDR3 DNA sequence: TGTGCCAGCAGTTTATGGACAGCTAACTATGGCTACACCTTC. Translation gives CASSLWTANYGYTF.

Turning to this clonotype: A read error is possible here, since a much larger clone lies one base away. This chain joins TRBV28 and TRBJ2-5; tentatively, D is TRBD1 (5 bases). Germline assignment: CDR1 MDHEN and CDR2 SYDVKM. The length of the CDR3 is 14 residues. The CDR3 nucleotides read TGTGCCGGCAGTCTACAGACAGTACGGGAGACCCAGTACTTC. Amino acid sequence: CAGSLQTVRETQYF.

With regard to this clonotype: At one of its ends the junction is not consistent with the germline gene, which may arise from a read error. The V and J genes are TRBV11-2 and TRBJ2-7, with D maybe TRBD2 (5 bases). The CDR3 runs to 13 residues. The V gene's germline CDR1 is SGHAT and CDR2 FQNNGV. CDR3 protein: CASSSAVTYERYF. As DNA, the CDR3 is TGTGCCAGCAGCTCAGCGGTTACCTACGAGCGATATTTC.

This chain connects TRBV29-1 to TRBJ2-3; TRBD2 agrees at 8 bases. V shed 7 bases, J shed 7 bases, and the junction held 7 bases outside the gene matches. Germline V lookup: CDR1 SQVTM, CDR2 ANQGSEA. The CDR3 is 12 amino acids. The CDR3 nucleotides read TGCAGCGCCGGGGGGGGCTCATATACGCAGTATTTT. Its protein product is CSAGGGSYTQYF.

Concerning this clonotype: Given the absence of the conserved phenylalanine or tryptophan at the CDR3 end, a read error is likely. The DNA is left out, because the CDR3 cannot be placed on it with certainty; the CDR3 is given as TCRdb lists it. V and J are TRBV5-1 and TRBJ2-1; TRBD1 reflects the table's D call only, with no check against the DNA. CDR1 is SGHRS and CDR2 is YFSETQ in the germline V gene. From its first to its last residue, the CDR3 has 20 amino acids. CDR3 in amino acids: CASSPLADRAGTSRQREQSL.

This clonotype was seen more than once but under ten times. Likely a read error: the CDR3 ends without its conserved phenylalanine or tryptophan. The J gene is TRBJ1-1, the V gene TRBV5-6, with D tentatively TRBD1 (5 bases). Deletions cut 4 bases from V and 4 bases from J, with 23 bases between. Germline lookup yields CDR1 SGHDT and CDR2 YYEEEE. The CDR3 contains 17 residues. The chain's CDR3 is CASSQPRDGARGTEAFL. DNA of the CDR3: TGTGCCAGCAGCCAGCCCCGGGACGGTGCACGGGGCACTGAAGCTTTCCTT.

To note about this clonotype: This is likely a read error, given that the CDR3 carries no conserved phenylalanine or tryptophan at its end. J is TRBJ2-3 and V is TRBV2, with D maybe TRBD2 (5 bases). This CDR3 has 15 residues. Germline V lookup: CDR1 SNHLY, CDR2 FYNNEI. V lost 10 bases, J lost 0 bases, and 17 bases lay in between. The CDR3 loop reads CATQRERLSTDTQYL. The CDR3 nucleotides are TGTGCCACCCAGAGGGAGCGGTTGAGCACAGATACGCAGTATTTA.

In its sample, this clonotype was seen many times. The CDR3 spells CASSQRGRQGGYGYTF. The CDR3 nucleotides read TGTGCCAGCAGCCAGAGGGGCCGACAGGGCGGCTATGGCTACACCTTC. The J gene is TRBJ1-2, the V gene TRBV14, with 7 bases lining up with TRBD1. The CDR3 covers 16 residues. V gave up 3 bases and J gave up 4 bases; unmatched junction bases: 11. Germline V lookup: CDR1 SGHDN, CDR2 FVKESK.

On this clonotype: A single base separates this from a much larger clone, so it may be a read error. Likely a read error: the CDR3 ends without its conserved phenylalanine or tryptophan. The CDR3 loop is CATPEDNEQFI. In nucleotides, the CDR3 is TGTGCCACCCCGGAGGACAATGAGCAGTTCATC. This chain links TRBV2 with TRBJ2-1; D may be TRBD2 (5 bases). The length of the CDR3 is 11 residues. V gave up 10 bases and J gave up 5 bases, with 9 bases separating them. The germline CDR1 and CDR2 sequences are SNHLY and FYNNEI.

Details on this clonotype: It is likely a read error, because the conserved phenylalanine at the end of the CDR3 is missing. The V and J genes are TRBV6-5 and TRBJ2-3; maybe TRBD2 (5 bases). The germline CDR1 and CDR2 sequences are MNHEY and SVGAGI. Trimming shortened V by 7 bases and J by 8 bases, and 19 bases separated the two germline ends. CDR3 length equals 14 residues. The CDR3 loop reads CASTRLSGSVTQYV. CDR3 nucleotide sequence: TGTGCCAGCACCAGATTATCGGGGTCAGTTACGCAGTATGTT.

With respect to this clonotype: Compared with germline, one end of the junction differs, possibly owing to a read error. The rearrangement uses TRBV4-2 and TRBJ2-1; 9 positions match TRBD2. Germline V gene sequence: CDR1 LGHNA, CDR2 YNFKEQ. The CDR3 is made up of 16 amino acids. Here the CDR3 reads CASRQGPGLATMEQLF. The CDR3 DNA follows: TGTGCCAGCAGGCAAGGACCGGGACTAGCAACCATGGAGCAGCTCTTC.

Remarks on this clonotype: Sequence at one end of the junction differs from germline and may be a read error. The CDR3 loop reads CATSLWEGGNQPHHF. DNA of the CDR3: TGTGCCACCAGTTTATGGGAGGGCGGCAATCAGCCCCATCATTTT. The chain uses TRBV28 and TRBJ1-5, with D unclear. CDR1 MDHEN and CDR2 SYDVKM come from the germline V gene. There are 15 residues in the CDR3.

In the case of this clonotype: The conserved final phenylalanine or tryptophan is absent from the CDR3, which likely points to a read error. The chain carries TRBV28 and TRBJ1-1; D gene uncertain. CDR3 length: 11 residues. The V end lost 3 bases, the J end lost 8 bases, and 7 bases lay between the germline ends. Germline CDR1 reads MDHEN; CDR2 reads SYDVKM. The CDR3 bases are TGTGCCAGCAGTTTCCCCGGCGAAGCTTTCTAC. Encoded protein: CASSFPGEAFY.

The chain has TRBV6-2 or TRBV6-3 and TRBJ2-7; D may be TRBD1 (7 bases). V lost 7 bases and J lost 1, with 14 bases in between. The CDR3 runs 14 residues. In germline, CDR1 is MNHEY, CDR2 SVGEGT. The CDR3 DNA reads TGTGCCAGCAATGACAGGGAGGTGTCCTACGAGCAGTACTTC. Translation: CASNDREVSYEQYF.

This clonotype appeared once. The V gene is TRBV11-2, the J gene TRBJ2-7, with D possibly matching TRBD2 (5 bases). Germline V lookup: CDR1 SGHAT, CDR2 FQNNGV. Trimming removed 4 bases at V and 10 bases at J, with 26 bases between. CDR3 size: 16 residues. The CDR3 coding sequence is TGTGCCAGCAGCTGCGGCGGAAGGACCTCGGGAAGCGAACAGTACTTC. It is translated as CASSCGGRTSGSEQYF.

Remarks on this clonotype: The junction and the germline gene differ at one end; a read error may be behind it. V usage is TRBV6-1 and J usage is TRBJ2-7; 7 bases agree with TRBD2. The CDR3 consists of 16 residues. Germline CDR1 is MNHNS and CDR2 is SASEGT. The CDR3 region has the DNA TGTACCAGCAGTTCCGGGTCGGGGGGACGGTACTACGAGCAATACTTC. Amino acid sequence: CTSSSGSGGRYYEQYF.

Points on this clonotype: A read error may account for a junction end that differs from germline. The rearrangement uses TRBV11-3 and TRBJ2-1; D is unclear. CDR1 and CDR2 (germline): SGHNT, YENEEA. CDR3 length equals 13 residues. In DNA, the CDR3 is TGTGCCAGCTGCCCCGGCGAGTACAATGAGCAGTTCTTT. It translates to CASCPGEYNEQFF.